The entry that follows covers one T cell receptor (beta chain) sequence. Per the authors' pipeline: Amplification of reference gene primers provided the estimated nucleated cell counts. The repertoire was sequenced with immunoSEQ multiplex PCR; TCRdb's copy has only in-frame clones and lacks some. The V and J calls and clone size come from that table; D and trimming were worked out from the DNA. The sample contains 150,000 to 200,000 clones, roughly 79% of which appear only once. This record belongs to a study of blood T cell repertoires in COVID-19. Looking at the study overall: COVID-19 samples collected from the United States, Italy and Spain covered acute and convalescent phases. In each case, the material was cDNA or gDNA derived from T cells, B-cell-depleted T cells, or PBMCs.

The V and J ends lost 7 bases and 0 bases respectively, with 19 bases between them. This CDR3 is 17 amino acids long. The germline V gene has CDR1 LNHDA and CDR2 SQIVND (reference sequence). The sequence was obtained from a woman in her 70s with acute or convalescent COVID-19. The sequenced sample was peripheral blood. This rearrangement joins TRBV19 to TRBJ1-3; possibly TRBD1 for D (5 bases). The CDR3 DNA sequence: TGTGCCAGTACAGCAGGGTCAATATTCGTCTCTGGAAACACCATATATTTT. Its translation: CASTAGSIFVSGNTIYF.